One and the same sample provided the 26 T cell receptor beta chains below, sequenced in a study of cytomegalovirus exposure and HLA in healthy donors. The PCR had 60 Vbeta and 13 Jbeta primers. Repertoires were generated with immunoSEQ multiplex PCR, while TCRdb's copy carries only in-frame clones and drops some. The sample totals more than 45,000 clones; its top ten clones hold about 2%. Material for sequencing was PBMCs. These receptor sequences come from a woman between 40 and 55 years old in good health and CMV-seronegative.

As DNA, the CDR3 is TGTGCCAGCAAGGGTCAGTTGGCGGGAGAGACAGATACGCAGTATTTT. Its protein product is CASKGQLAGETDTQYF. V and J are TRBV6-6 and TRBJ2-3; 7 nucleotides match TRBD2. V was clipped by 7 bases and J by 3 bases; unmatched bases: 13. The CDR3 loop spans 16 amino acids. Germline CDR1 is MNHNY and CDR2 is SVGAGI (reference sequence).

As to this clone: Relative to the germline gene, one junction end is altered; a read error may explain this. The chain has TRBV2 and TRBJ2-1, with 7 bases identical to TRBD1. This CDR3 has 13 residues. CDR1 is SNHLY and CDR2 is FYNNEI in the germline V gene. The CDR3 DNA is TGTGCCGGCAGGACAGGACACTACAATGAGCAGTTCTTC. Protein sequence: CAGRTGHYNEQFF. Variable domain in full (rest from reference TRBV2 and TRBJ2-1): EPEVTQTPSHQVTQMGQEVILRCVPISNHLYFYWYRQILGQKVEFLVSFYNNEISEKSEIFDDQFSVERPDGSNFTLKIRSTKLEDSAMYFCAGRTGHYNEQFFGPGTRLTVL.

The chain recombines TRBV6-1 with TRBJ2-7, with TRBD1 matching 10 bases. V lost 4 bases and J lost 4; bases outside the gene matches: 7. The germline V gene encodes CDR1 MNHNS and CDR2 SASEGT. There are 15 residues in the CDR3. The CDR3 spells CASSVGTGASYEQYF. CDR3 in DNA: TGTGCCAGCAGTGTCGGGACAGGGGCTAGTTACGAGCAGTACTTC.

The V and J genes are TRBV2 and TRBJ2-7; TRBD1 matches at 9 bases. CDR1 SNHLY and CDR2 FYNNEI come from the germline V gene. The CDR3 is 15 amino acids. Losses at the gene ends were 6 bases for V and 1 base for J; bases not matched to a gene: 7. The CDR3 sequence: CASRLNRGQSYEQYF. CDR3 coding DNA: TGTGCCAGCAGGCTAAACAGGGGGCAATCCTACGAGCAGTACTTC.

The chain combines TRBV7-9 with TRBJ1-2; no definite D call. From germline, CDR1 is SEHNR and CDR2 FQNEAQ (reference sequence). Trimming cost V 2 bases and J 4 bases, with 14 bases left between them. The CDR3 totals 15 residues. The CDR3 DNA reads TGTGCCAGCAGCTTACCAGAGCGGGGTGTCTATGGCTACACCTTC. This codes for CASSLPERGVYGYTF.

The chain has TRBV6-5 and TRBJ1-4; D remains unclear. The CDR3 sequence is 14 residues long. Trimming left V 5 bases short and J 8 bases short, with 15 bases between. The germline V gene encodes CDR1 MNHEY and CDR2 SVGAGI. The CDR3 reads CASSAARANEKLFF. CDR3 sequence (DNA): TGTGCCAGCAGTGCAGCGAGGGCGAACGAAAAACTGTTTTTT.

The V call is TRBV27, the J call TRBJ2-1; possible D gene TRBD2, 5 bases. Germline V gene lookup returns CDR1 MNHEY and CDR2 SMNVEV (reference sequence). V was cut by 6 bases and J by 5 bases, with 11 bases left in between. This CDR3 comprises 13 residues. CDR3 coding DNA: TGTGCCAGCAGCCGAGACTATCACAATGAGCAGTTCTTC. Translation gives CASSRDYHNEQFF.

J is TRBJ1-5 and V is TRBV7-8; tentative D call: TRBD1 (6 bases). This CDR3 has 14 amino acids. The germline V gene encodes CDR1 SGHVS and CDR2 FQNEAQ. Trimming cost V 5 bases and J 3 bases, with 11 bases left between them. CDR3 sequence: CASSPGQYNQPQHF. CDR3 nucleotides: TGTGCCAGCAGCCCAGGACAGTACAATCAGCCCCAGCATTTT.

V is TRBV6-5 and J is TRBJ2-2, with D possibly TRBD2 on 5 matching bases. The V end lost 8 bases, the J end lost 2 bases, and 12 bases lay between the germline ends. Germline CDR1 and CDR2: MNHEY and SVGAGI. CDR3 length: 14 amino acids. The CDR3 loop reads CASGITRNTGELFF. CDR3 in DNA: TGTGCCAGCGGGATCACTAGAAACACCGGGGAGCTGTTTTTT.

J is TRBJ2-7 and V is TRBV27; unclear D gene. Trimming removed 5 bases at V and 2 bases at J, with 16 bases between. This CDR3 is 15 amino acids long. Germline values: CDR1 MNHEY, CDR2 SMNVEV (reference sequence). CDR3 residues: CASSPPSAAPYEQYF. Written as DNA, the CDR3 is TGTGCCAGCAGTCCCCCCTCTGCGGCCCCCTACGAGCAGTACTTC.

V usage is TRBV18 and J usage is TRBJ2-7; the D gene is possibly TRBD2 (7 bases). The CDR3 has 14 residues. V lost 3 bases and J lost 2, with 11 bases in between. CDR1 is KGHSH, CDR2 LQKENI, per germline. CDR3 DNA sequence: TGTGCCAGCTCACCCGGGGGGCGCGCCTACGAGCAGTACTTC. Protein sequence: CASSPGGRAYEQYF.

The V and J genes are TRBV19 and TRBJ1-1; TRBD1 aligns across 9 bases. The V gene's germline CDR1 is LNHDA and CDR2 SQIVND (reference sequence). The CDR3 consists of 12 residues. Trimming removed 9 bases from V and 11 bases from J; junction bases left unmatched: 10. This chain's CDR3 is CASSPRTGEAFF. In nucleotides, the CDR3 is TGTGCCAGCTCCCCCCGGACAGGGGAGGCTTTCTTT.

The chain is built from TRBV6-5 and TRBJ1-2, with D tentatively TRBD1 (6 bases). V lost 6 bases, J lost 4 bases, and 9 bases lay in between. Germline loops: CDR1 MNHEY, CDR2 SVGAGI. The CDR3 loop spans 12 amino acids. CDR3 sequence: CASRQGTYGYTF. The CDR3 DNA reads TGTGCCAGCAGACAGGGTACCTATGGCTACACCTTC.

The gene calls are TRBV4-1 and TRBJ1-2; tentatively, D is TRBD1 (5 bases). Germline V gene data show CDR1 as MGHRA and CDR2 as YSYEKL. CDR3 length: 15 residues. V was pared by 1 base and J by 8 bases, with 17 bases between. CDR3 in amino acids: CASSQVSDTLGGYTF. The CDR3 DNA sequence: TGCGCCAGCAGCCAAGTATCGGACACATTGGGCGGCTACACCTTC.

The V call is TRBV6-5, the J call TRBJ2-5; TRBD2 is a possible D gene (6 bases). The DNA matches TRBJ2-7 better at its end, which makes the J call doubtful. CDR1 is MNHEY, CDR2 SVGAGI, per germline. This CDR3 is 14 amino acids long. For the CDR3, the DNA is TGTGCCAGCAAGGCGGGAACCGCCTCCTACGAGCAGTACTTC. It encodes CASKAGTASYEQYF.

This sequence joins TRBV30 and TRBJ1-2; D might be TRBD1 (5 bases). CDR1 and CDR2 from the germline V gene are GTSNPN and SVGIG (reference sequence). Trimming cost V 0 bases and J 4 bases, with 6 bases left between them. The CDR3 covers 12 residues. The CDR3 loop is CAWSVGAYGYTF. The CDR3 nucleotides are TGTGCCTGGAGTGTAGGGGCCTATGGCTACACCTTC.

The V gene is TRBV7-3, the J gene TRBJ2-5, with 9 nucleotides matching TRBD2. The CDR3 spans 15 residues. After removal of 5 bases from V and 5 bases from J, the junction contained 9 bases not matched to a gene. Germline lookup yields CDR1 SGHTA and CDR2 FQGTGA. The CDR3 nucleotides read TGTGCCAGCAGCCCCCGGGGGGCGGGAGGGGAGACCCAGTACTTC. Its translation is CASSPRGAGGETQYF.

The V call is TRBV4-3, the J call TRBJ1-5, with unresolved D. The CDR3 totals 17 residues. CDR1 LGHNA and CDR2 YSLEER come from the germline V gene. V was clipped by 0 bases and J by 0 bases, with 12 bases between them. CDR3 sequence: CASSQDYSSYSNQPQHF. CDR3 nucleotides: TGCGCCAGCAGCCAAGATTACTCGAGTTATAGCAATCAGCCCCAGCATTTT.

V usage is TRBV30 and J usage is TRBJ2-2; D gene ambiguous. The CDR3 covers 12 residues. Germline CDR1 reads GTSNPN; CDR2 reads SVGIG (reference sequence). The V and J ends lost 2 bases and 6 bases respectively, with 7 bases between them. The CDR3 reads CAWSSASGELFF. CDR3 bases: TGTGCCTGGAGTAGTGCGTCCGGGGAGCTGTTTTTT. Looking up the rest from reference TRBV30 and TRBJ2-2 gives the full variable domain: SQTIHQWPATLVQPVGSPLSLECTVEGTSNPNLYWYRQAAGRGLQLLFYSVGIGQISSEVPQNLSASRPQDRQFILSSKKLLLSDSGFYLCAWSSASGELFFGEGSRLTVL.

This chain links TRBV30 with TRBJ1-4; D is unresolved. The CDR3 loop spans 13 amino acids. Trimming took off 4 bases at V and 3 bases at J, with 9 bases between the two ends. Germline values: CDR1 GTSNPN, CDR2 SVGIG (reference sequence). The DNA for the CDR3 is TGTGCCTGGAAATACGGGGCTAATGAAAAACTGTTTTTT. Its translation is CAWKYGANEKLFF.

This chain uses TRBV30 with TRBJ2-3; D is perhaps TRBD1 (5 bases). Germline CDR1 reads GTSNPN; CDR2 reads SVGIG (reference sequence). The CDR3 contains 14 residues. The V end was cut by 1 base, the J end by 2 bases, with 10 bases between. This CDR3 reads CAWSDQGYTDTQYF. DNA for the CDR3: TGTGCCTGGAGTGACCAGGGATACACAGATACGCAGTATTTT.

The CDR3 here is CASNVGQGDVRANVLTF. Here the CDR3 DNA reads TGTGCCAGCAACGTGGGACAGGGAGACGTAAGGGCCAACGTCCTGACTTTC. The rearrangement uses TRBV28 and TRBJ2-6; 9 bases map to TRBD1. The germline V gene encodes CDR1 MDHEN and CDR2 SYDVKM. J gave up 5 bases and V 7 bases, and 12 bases lay outside the gene matches. CDR3 size: 17 residues.

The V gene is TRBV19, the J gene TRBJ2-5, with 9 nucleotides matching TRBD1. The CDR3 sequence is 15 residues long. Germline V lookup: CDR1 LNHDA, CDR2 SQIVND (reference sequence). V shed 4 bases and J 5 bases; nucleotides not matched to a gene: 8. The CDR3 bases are TGTGCCAGTAGTACGGGACAGGGTACGAGGGAGACCCAGTACTTC. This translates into CASSTGQGTRETQYF. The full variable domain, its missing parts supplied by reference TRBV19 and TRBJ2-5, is DGGITQSPKYLFRKEGQNVTLSCEQNLNHDAMYWYRQDPGQGLRLIYYSQIVNDFQKGDIAEGYSVSREKKESFPLTVTSAQKNPTAFYLCASSTGQGTRETQYFGPGTRLLVL.

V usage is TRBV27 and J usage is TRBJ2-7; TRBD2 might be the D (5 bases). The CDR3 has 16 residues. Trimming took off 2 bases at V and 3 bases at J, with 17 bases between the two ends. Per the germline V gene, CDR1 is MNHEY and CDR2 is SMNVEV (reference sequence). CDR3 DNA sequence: TGTGCCAGCAGTTTAGTCGCGCGAGCGGCTTTCTACGAGCAGTACTTC. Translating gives CASSLVARAAFYEQYF.

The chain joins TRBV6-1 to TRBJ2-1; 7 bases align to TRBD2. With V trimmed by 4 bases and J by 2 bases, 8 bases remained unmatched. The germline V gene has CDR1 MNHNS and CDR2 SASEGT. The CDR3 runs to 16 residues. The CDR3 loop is CASSVISGLAYNEQFF. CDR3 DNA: TGTGCCAGCAGTGTCATTAGCGGGTTGGCCTACAATGAGCAGTTCTTC.

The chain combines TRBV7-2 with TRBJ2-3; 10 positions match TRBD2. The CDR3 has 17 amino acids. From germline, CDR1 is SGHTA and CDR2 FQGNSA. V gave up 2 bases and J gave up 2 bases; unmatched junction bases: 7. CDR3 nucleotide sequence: TGTGCCAGCAGCTTAAGGCTAGCGGGGGCCTTCACAGATACGCAGTATTTT. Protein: CASSLRLAGAFTDTQYF. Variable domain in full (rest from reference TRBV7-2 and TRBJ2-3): GAGVSQSPSNKVTEKGKDVELRCDPISGHTALYWYRQSLGQGLEFLIYFQGNSAPDKSGLPSDRFSAERTGGSVSTLTIQRTQQEDSAVYLCASSLRLAGAFTDTQYFGPGTRLTVL.